This TCR beta chain comes out of a study of early T cells in non-severe SARS-CoV-2 infection. Attachment of unique molecular identifiers to individual cDNA molecules was performed. TCRdb processed the 5' RACE reads anew with MiXCR; each CDR3 protein has one entry. The sample yields over 45,000 distinct CDR3 sequences, about 10% seen once. This clonotype has ten or more counts. This CDR3 spans 14 amino acids. CDR1 is SGHTA and CDR2 is FQGNSA in the germline V gene. The V end lost 3 bases, the J end lost 1 base, and 7 bases lay between the germline ends. Sequencing was carried out using whole blood. V usage is TRBV7-2 and J usage is TRBJ1-5; D gene ambiguous. The clonotype was recovered from an adult who was a healthcare worker with PCR-confirmed SARS-CoV-2 infection or an uninfected control (not recorded which). The CDR3 loop is CASSFQWSNQPQHF. The DNA for the CDR3 is TGTGCCAGCAGCTTCCAATGGAGCAATCAGCCCCAGCATTTT.